The T cell receptor (beta chain) under discussion was sequenced for a study of T-cell reconstitution after alpha-beta-depleted transplantation in children. Study results and caveats: Several hundred rapidly expanded clones from non-depleted graft cells reportedly supplied alpha-beta T cells about two months post-transplant. Surviving recipient T cells and thymic progenitors underlay high day-60 TCRbeta diversity in some patients. Among T cells one year after transplant, newly produced cells accounted for most counts and diversity.

This clonotype was seen repeatedly, ten times or more. The target antigen is unknown. Trimming removed 1 base from V and 2 bases from J, with 15 bases in between. Per germline, CDR1 MGHRA and CDR2 YSYEKL. The CDR3 spans 16 residues. The TCRbeta library incorporated unique molecular identifiers. Using its own MiXCR run on the PCR reads, TCRdb lists one record per CDR3 protein. The table includes about 300,000 distinct CDR3 sequences, around 10% detected once. The receptor's source is a boy under three years old with acute myeloid leukemia, due to receive a stem cell transplant. Sequenced here: PBMCs, sampled before TCRalphabeta/CD19-depleted stem cell transplant. This chain links TRBV4-1 with TRBJ2-7, with D uncertain. The CDR3 nucleotides read TGCGCCAGCAGCCAAGGAGTAGGCAGCCCTACCTACGAGCAGTACTTC. The encoded protein is CASSQGVGSPTYEQYF.